This is a list of T cell receptor beta chains from one sample in a study of response to subunit inactivated influenza vaccine. TCRdb independently ran MiXCR on the RT-PCR reads; one entry per CDR3 protein. This sample has roughly 790,000 distinct CDR3 sequences, with approximately 22% found just once. This sample comprised PBMCs from blood, obtained approximately 5 days after vaccination. The source of these receptors is a man aged 45 to 65 who received an inactivated influenza vaccine. The CDR3 runs from the conserved cysteine through the conserved F or W. The D gene is left open where the match is weak. Clone size is shown for a subset of rows, as once, few, many or a class of expanded clone.

D gene: NA
clone size: NA
J gene: TRBJ2-3
V gene: TRBV6-2/TRBV6-3
CDR3 protein: CASSYVAARHTSTDTQYF
CDR3 DNA: TGTGCCAGCAGTTACGTCGCGGCACGACATACTAGCACAGATACGCAGTATTTT

D gene: TRBD2
clone size: few
J gene: TRBJ2-3
V gene: TRBV27
CDR3 protein: CASTKLAGSTDTQYF
CDR3 DNA: TGTGCCAGCACAAAACTAGCGGGGAGCACAGATACGCAGTATTTT

D gene: TRBD1
clone size: NA
J gene: TRBJ2-7
V gene: TRBV30
CDR3 protein: CAWSKALGQGYNEQYF
CDR3 DNA: TGTGCCTGGAGTAAAGCCCTGGGACAGGGTTACAACGAGCAGTACTTC

D gene: TRBD1
clone size: NA
J gene: TRBJ1-3
V gene: TRBV12-3/TRBV12-4
CDR3 protein: CASSFATGGSGNTIYF
CDR3 DNA: TGTGCCAGCAGTTTCGCCACAGGGGGCTCTGGAAACACCATATATTTT

D gene: NA
clone size: NA
J gene: TRBJ2-2
V gene: TRBV7-2
CDR3 protein: CASSPIAVPPGELFF
CDR3 DNA: TGTGCCAGCAGCCCCATAGCGGTCCCCCCCGGGGAGCTGTTTTTT

D gene: NA
clone size: many
J gene: TRBJ2-3
V gene: TRBV7-2
CDR3 protein: CASSLARVSTDTQYF
CDR3 DNA: TGTGCCAGCAGCTTAGCACGGGTTAGCACAGATACGCAGTATTTT

D gene: NA
clone size: NA
J gene: TRBJ2-5
V gene: TRBV29-1
CDR3 protein: CSVRTGTGTQYF
CDR3 DNA: TGCAGCGTTCGAACAGGAACAGGGACCCAGTACTTC

D gene: NA
clone size: many
J gene: TRBJ2-1
V gene: TRBV7-9
CDR3 protein: CASNLGAGTYNEQFF
CDR3 DNA: TGTGCCAGCAACTTAGGGGCAGGGACCTACAATGAGCAGTTCTTC

D gene: NA
clone size: NA
J gene: TRBJ1-2
V gene: TRBV12-3/TRBV12-4
CDR3 protein: CASTRDAYGYTF
CDR3 DNA: TGTGCCAGCACCCGGGACGCCTATGGCTACACCTTC

D gene: NA
clone size: NA
J gene: TRBJ2-2
V gene: TRBV7-2
CDR3 protein: CASSLTATAYTNTGELFF
CDR3 DNA: TGTGCCAGCAGCTTAACGGCGACGGCTTATACGAACACCGGGGAGCTGTTTTTT

D gene: NA
clone size: many
J gene: TRBJ2-3
V gene: TRBV12-3/TRBV12-4
CDR3 protein: CASSLLEGSDTQYF
CDR3 DNA: TGTGCCAGCAGTTTATTGGAGGGGTCAGATACGCAGTATTTT

D gene: NA
clone size: NA
J gene: TRBJ2-3
V gene: TRBV30
CDR3 protein: CAWSEGDRTISDTQYF
CDR3 DNA: TGTGCCTGGAGTGAGGGAGACAGAACTATTTCAGATACGCAGTATTTT

D gene: NA
clone size: NA
J gene: TRBJ2-2
V gene: TRBV5-1
CDR3 protein: CASSLLRSNAGELFF
CDR3 DNA: TGCGCCAGCAGCTTGTTGAGATCCAACGCCGGGGAGCTGTTTTTT

D gene: NA
clone size: few
J gene: TRBJ2-5
V gene: TRBV20-1
CDR3 protein: CSARTAGQTQYF
CDR3 DNA: TGCAGTGCTAGGACTGCGGGGCAGACCCAGTACTTC

D gene: TRBD2
clone size: NA
J gene: TRBJ2-1
V gene: TRBV28
CDR3 protein: CASRRKLIAGEDEQFF
CDR3 DNA: TGTGCCAGCAGAAGGAAACTTATAGCGGGAGAGGATGAGCAGTTCTTC

D gene: NA
clone size: few
J gene: TRBJ1-1
V gene: TRBV6-1
CDR3 protein: CASRNRESNTEAFF
CDR3 DNA: TGTGCCAGCAGAAACAGGGAGTCGAACACTGAAGCTTTCTTT

D gene: TRBD2
clone size: once
J gene: TRBJ2-3
V gene: TRBV11-2
CDR3 protein: CASRRLAGGSTDTQYF
CDR3 DNA: TGTGCCAGCAGAAGACTAGCGGGGGGGAGCACAGATACGCAGTATTTT

D gene: TRBD2
clone size: few
J gene: TRBJ2-1
V gene: TRBV20-1
CDR3 protein: CSARAGGSGANEQFF
CDR3 DNA: TGCAGTGCTAGAGCTGGAGGGAGCGGGGCCAATGAGCAGTTCTTC

D gene: NA
clone size: few
J gene: TRBJ2-1
V gene: TRBV5-1
CDR3 protein: CASSLAPDSGYNEQFF
CDR3 DNA: TGCGCCAGCAGCTTGGCCCCGGACTCCGGATACAATGAGCAGTTCTTC

D gene: TRBD2
clone size: few
J gene: TRBJ2-7
V gene: TRBV5-1
CDR3 protein: CASRLAGTAEQYF
CDR3 DNA: TGCGCCAGCAGACTAGCGGGAACGGCCGAGCAGTACTTC

D gene: TRBD2
clone size: few
J gene: TRBJ2-5
V gene: TRBV20-1
CDR3 protein: CSARRGGAGVWETQYF
CDR3 DNA: TGCAGTGCTAGACGCGGGGGGGCTGGGGTTTGGGAGACCCAGTACTTC

D gene: NA
clone size: NA
J gene: TRBJ2-3
V gene: TRBV6-5
CDR3 protein: CASSYVTPSTDTQYF
CDR3 DNA: TGTGCCAGCAGTTACGTTACTCCTAGCACAGATACGCAGTATTTT

D gene: NA
clone size: NA
J gene: TRBJ1-2
V gene: TRBV12-3/TRBV12-4
CDR3 protein: CASSLLPDGAYGYTF
CDR3 DNA: TGTGCCAGCAGTTTACTCCCGGACGGTGCGTATGGCTACACCTTC

D gene: NA
clone size: few
J gene: TRBJ2-1
V gene: TRBV14
CDR3 protein: CASSQARGSNEQFF
CDR3 DNA: TGTGCCAGCAGCCAGGCCAGGGGTAGTAATGAGCAGTTCTTC

D gene: NA
clone size: NA
J gene: TRBJ2-7
V gene: TRBV6-2/TRBV6-3
CDR3 protein: CASSYTLIYEQYF
CDR3 DNA: TGTGCCAGCAGTTACACCCTCATATACGAGCAGTACTTC

D gene: NA
clone size: few
J gene: TRBJ2-3
V gene: TRBV6-2/TRBV6-3
CDR3 protein: CASTRDFPTDTQYF
CDR3 DNA: TGTGCCAGCACCCGGGACTTTCCCACAGATACGCAGTATTTT

D gene: TRBD2
clone size: few
J gene: TRBJ2-1
V gene: TRBV20-1
CDR3 protein: CSVRTSGGAEQFF
CDR3 DNA: TGCAGCGTACGGACTAGCGGGGGGGCTGAGCAGTTCTTC

D gene: NA
clone size: many
J gene: TRBJ1-3
V gene: TRBV28
CDR3 protein: CASSPPRISGNTIYF
CDR3 DNA: TGTGCCAGCAGCCCTCCGCGTATTTCTGGAAACACCATATATTTT

D gene: TRBD1
clone size: NA
J gene: TRBJ2-1
V gene: TRBV6-2/TRBV6-3
CDR3 protein: CASSPKGQLSYRRPYNEQFF
CDR3 DNA: TGTGCCAGCAGCCCGAAGGGACAGTTATCTTACCGGAGGCCCTACAATGAGCAGTTCTTC

D gene: TRBD1
clone size: few
J gene: TRBJ2-7
V gene: TRBV6-1
CDR3 protein: CASRWTGAGEQYF
CDR3 DNA: TGTGCCAGCAGGTGGACAGGAGCAGGCGAGCAGTACTTC